This record covers a single T cell receptor beta chain. The record originates from a study of control samples from healthy donors and cancer patients. Sequencing used immunoSEQ multiplex PCR; TCRdb keeps in-frame clones, though not all of them. The table lists hundreds of thousands of clones, about four fifths of them singletons. CDR1 and CDR2 (germline): SGHRS, YFSETQ. The CDR3 is 13 residues long. Trimming removed 5 bases from V and 5 bases from J; junction bases left unmatched: 5. The chain uses TRBV5-1 and TRBJ1-1, with TRBD1 matching over 8 bases. The TCR sequence derives from an older woman with lung cancer. Source material: PBMCs. CDR3 sequence: CASSEDRETEAFF. The CDR3 DNA follows: TGCGCCAGCAGTGAGGACAGGGAGACTGAAGCTTTCTTT.